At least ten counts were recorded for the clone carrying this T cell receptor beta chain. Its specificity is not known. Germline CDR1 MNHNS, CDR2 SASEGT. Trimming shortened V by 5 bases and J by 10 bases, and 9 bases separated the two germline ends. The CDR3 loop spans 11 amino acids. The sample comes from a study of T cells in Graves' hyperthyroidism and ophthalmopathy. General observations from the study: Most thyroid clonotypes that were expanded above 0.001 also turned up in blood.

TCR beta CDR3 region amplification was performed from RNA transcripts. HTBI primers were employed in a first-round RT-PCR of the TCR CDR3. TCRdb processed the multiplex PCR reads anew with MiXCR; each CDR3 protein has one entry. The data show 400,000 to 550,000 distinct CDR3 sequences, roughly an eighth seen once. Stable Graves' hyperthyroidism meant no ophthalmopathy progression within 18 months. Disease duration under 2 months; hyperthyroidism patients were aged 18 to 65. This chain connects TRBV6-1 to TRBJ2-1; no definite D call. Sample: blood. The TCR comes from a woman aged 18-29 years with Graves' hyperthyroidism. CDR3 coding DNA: TGTGCCAGCAGTCCCACAGTCGAGCAGTTCTTC. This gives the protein CASSPTVEQFF.